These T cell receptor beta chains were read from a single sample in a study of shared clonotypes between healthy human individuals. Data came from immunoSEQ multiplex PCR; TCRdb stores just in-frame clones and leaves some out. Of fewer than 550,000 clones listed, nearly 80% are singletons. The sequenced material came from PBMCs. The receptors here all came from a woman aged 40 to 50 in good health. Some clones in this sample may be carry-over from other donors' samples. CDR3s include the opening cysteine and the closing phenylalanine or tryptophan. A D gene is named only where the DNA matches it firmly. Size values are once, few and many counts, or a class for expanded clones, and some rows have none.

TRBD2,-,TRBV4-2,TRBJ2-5,CASSGSSSGETQYF,TGTGCCAGCAGCGGCTCCTCTAGCGGAGAGACCCAGTACTTC
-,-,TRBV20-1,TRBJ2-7,CSALGSEQYF,TGCAGTGCTCTTGGGAGCGAGCAGTACTTC
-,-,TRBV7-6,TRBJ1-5,CASSYSNQPQHF,TGTGCCAGCAGCTATAGCAATCAGCCCCAGCATTTT
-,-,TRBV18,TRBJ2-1,CASSETATYNEQFF,TGTGCCAGCTCGGAGACAGCGACCTACAATGAGCAGTTCTTC
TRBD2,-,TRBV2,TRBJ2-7,CASREERDGYEQYF,TGTGCCAGCAGGGAGGAGCGGGACGGCTACGAGCAGTACTTC
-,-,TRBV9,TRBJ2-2,CASSPVMGSGELFF,TGTGCCAGCAGCCCTGTCATGGGGTCCGGGGAGCTGTTTTTT
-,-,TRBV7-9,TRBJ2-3,CASSPVGLADTQYF,TGTGCCAGCAGCCCAGTGGGGCTAGCAGATACGCAGTATTTT
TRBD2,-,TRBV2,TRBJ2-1,CASQTSGRAYNEQFF,TGTGCCAGCCAGACTAGCGGGAGGGCCTACAATGAGCAGTTCTTC
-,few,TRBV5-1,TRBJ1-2,CASSLTDSYGYTF,TGCGCCAGCAGCTTGACCGACTCCTATGGCTACACCTTC
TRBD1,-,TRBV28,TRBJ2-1,CASSSPGTGLYNEQFF,TGTGCCAGCAGTTCCCCCGGGACAGGACTTTACAATGAGCAGTTCTTC
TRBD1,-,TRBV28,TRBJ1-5,CASSSDRGSNQPQHF,TGTGCCAGCAGTTCTGACAGGGGTAGCAATCAGCCCCAGCATTTT
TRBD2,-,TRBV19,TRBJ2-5,CASSVSSSGQETQYF,TGTGCCAGTAGTGTCTCTTCTAGCGGCCAAGAGACCCAGTACTTC
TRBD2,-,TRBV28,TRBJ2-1,CASITGGTPYNEQFF,TGTGCCAGCATTACGGGGGGGACCCCCTACAATGAGCAGTTCTTC
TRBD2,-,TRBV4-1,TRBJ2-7,CASSQPTLAGGPIYEQYF,TGCGCCAGCAGCCAACCCACTTTAGCGGGAGGGCCGATCTACGAGCAGTACTTC
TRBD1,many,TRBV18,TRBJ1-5,CASSPLGGFGNQPQHF,TGTGCCAGCTCACCATTAGGGGGCTTCGGCAATCAGCCCCAGCATTTT
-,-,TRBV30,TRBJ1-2,CAWSQTEVHGYTF,TGTGCCTGGAGTCAGACAGAAGTCCATGGCTACACCTTC
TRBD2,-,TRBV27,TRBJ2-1,CASSTSGRGVYNEQFF,TGTGCCAGCAGTACTAGCGGGAGAGGGGTATACAATGAGCAGTTCTTC
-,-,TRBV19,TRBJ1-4,CASSTPGSNEKLFF,TGTGCCAGTAGTACCCCCGGGAGTAATGAAAAACTGTTTTTT
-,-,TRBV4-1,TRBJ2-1,CASRNRVLNEQFF,TGCGCCAGCAGAAACAGGGTTCTAAATGAGCAGTTCTTC
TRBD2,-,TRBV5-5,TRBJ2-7,CASSPTSGSYEQYF,TGTGCCAGCAGTCCGACTAGCGGATCTTACGAGCAGTACTTC
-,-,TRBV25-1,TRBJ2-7,CASSEGIYSYEQYF,TGTGCCAGCAGTGAGGGCATCTATTCCTACGAGCAGTACTTC
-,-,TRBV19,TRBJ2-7,CASSPGTSIYEQYF,TGTGCCAGTAGTCCCGGGACAAGCATCTACGAGCAGTACTTC
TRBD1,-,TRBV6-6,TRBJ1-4,CASSDLTGGREKLFF,TGTGCCAGCAGTGACTTGACAGGGGGGAGAGAAAAACTGTTTTTT
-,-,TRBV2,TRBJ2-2,CASSEVGNTGELFF,TGTGCCAGCAGTGAGGTGGGGAACACCGGGGAGCTGTTTTTT
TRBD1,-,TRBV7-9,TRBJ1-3,CASSNSGRGGNTIYF,TGTGCCAGCAGCAACTCCGGCAGGGGGGGAAACACCATATATTTT
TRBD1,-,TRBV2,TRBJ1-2,CASRAGTGEYGYTF,TGTGCCAGCCGAGCCGGGACAGGGGAGTATGGCTACACCTTC
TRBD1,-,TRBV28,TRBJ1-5,CASSSTGQGANQPQHF,TGTGCCAGCAGTTCTACGGGACAGGGGGCCAATCAGCCCCAGCATTTT
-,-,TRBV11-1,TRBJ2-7,CASSLDRYEQYF,TGTGCCAGCAGCCTTGACAGATACGAGCAGTACTTC
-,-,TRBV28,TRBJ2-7,CASRGWAGTDISYEQYF,TGTGCCAGTCGCGGTTGGGCGGGAACCGATATATCCTACGAGCAGTACTTC
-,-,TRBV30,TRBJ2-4,CAWSYRTVYLLAKNIQYF,TGTGCCTGGAGTTACAGGACAGTTTATCTCTTAGCCAAAAACATTCAGTACTTC
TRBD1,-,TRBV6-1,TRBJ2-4,CASSGGTGGNIQYF,TGTGCCAGCAGTGGGGGAACAGGGGGTAACATTCAGTACTTC
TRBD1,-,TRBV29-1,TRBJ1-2,CSVGGQGARGYGYTF,TGCAGCGTTGGGGGACAGGGGGCGCGCGGCTATGGCTACACCTTC
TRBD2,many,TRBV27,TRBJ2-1,CASSLDGTSANEQFF,TGTGCCAGCAGTTTAGACGGGACTAGCGCAAATGAGCAGTTCTTC
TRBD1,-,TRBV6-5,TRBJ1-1,CASSSDRGRNEAFF,TGTGCCAGCAGTTCGGACAGGGGGCGTAATGAAGCTTTCTTT
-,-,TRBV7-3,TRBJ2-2,CASSLASGATGELFF,TGTGCCAGCAGCTTAGCGTCCGGGGCTACCGGGGAGCTGTTTTTT
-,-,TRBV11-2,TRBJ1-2,CASSLVGSAGPRNYGYTF,TGTGCCAGCAGCTTAGTAGGGAGCGCGGGGCCCCGGAACTATGGCTACACCTTC
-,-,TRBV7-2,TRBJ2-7,CASSLGFVPYEQYF,TGTGCCAGCAGCTTAGGGTTTGTGCCCTACGAGCAGTACTTC
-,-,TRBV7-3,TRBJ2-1,CASSLNGQNNEQFF,TGTGCCAGCAGCTTAAACGGCCAGAACAATGAGCAGTTCTTC
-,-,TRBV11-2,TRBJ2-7,CASSPSGVEQYF,TGTGCCAGCAGCCCCTCTGGTGTCGAGCAGTACTTC
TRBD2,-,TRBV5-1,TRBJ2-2,CASSLGLAGGTGELFF,TGCGCCAGCAGCTTGGGACTAGCGGGAGGCACCGGGGAGCTGTTTTTT
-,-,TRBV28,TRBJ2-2,CASVTAGRGTGELFF,TGTGCCAGTGTAACCGCGGGGAGGGGGACCGGGGAGCTGTTTTTT
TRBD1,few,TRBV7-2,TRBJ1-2,CASSPRTGGFGYTF,TGTGCCAGCAGCCCAAGGACAGGGGGCTTTGGCTACACCTTC
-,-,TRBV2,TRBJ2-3,CASSGLMGEDTQYF,TGTGCCAGCAGTGGTTTGATGGGTGAAGATACGCAGTATTTT
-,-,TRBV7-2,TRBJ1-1,CASSFGEDTEAFF,TGTGCCAGCAGCTTCGGGGAGGACACTGAAGCTTTCTTT
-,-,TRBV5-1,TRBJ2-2,CASSLVQDPPNTGELFF,TGCGCCAGCAGCTTGGTGCAGGACCCCCCGAACACCGGGGAGCTGTTTTTT
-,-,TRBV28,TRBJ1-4,CASRGGSNEKLFF,TGTGCCAGCCGGGGGGGCTCTAATGAAAAACTGTTTTTT
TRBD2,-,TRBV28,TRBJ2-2,CASSFSGTSGRGELFF,TGTGCCAGCAGTTTCTCCGGGACTAGCGGGAGAGGGGAGCTGTTTTTT
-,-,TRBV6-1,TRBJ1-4,CASSEWGAPREKLFF,TGTGCCAGCAGTGAGTGGGGGGCGCCCCGTGAAAAACTGTTTTTT
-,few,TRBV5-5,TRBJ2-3,CASSPQGAPDTQYF,TGTGCCAGCAGCCCGCAGGGCGCGCCAGATACGCAGTATTTT
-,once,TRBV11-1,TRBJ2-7,CASGKGDIAYEQYF,TGTGCCAGCGGGAAAGGGGACATAGCCTACGAGCAGTACTTC
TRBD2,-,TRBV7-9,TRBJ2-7,CASSPKSGRAVYEQYF,TGTGCCAGCAGCCCCAAAAGCGGGAGGGCGGTTTACGAGCAGTACTTC
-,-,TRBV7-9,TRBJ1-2,CASSYRTEDGYTF,TGTGCCAGCAGCTACCGGACGGAGGATGGCTACACCTTC
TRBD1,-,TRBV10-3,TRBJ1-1,CAISDGQGRVTEAFF,TGTGCCATCAGTGACGGACAGGGAAGAGTCACTGAAGCTTTCTTT
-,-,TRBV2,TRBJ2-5,CASSGSTEGQYF,TGTGCCAGCAGTGGATCCACAGAGGGCCAGTACTTC